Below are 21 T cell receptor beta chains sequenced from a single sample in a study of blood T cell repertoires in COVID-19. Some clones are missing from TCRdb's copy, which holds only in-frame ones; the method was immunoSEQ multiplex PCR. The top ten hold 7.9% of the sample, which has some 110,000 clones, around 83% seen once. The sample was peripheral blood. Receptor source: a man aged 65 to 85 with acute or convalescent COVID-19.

The CDR3 bases are TGTGCCAGCAGCGCCGGACAGGGGAATATCGATGAGCAGTTCTTC. It codes for CASSAGQGNIDEQFF. The chain uses TRBV9 and TRBJ2-1; 9 bases line up with TRBD1. Germline CDR1 reads SGDLS; CDR2 reads YYNGEE. The V segment lost 3 bases and the J segment 8 bases; nucleotides outside the gene matches: 9. CDR3 length: 15 amino acids.

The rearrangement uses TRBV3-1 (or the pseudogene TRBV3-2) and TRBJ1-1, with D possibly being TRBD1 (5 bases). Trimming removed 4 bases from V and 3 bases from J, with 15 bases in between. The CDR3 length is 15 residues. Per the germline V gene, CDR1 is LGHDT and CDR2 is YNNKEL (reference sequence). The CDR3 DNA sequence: TGTGCCAGCAGCCCCCACGTTGGGGCCGACACTGAAGCTTTCTTT. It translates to CASSPHVGADTEAFF.

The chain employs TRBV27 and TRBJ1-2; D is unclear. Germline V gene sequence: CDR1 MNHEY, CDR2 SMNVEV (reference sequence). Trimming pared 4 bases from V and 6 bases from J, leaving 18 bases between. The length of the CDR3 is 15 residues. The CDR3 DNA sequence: TGTGCCAGCAGTTCCCCCCGCTCTCTCGGGAATGGCTACACCTTC. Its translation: CASSSPRSLGNGYTF.

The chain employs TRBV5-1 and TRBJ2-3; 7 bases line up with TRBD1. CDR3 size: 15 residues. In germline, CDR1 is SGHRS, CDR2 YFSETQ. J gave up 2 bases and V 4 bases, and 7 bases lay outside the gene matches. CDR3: CASSLGTVITDTQYF. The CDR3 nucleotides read TGCGCCAGCAGCCTCGGGACAGTAATCACAGATACGCAGTATTTT.

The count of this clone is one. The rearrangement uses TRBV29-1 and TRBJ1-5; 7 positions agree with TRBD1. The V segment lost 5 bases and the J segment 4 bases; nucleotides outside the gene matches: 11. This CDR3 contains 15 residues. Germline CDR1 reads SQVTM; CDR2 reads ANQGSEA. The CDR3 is CSVSTGSRANQPQHF. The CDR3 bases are TGCAGCGTTTCGACAGGGTCCCGGGCTAATCAGCCCCAGCATTTT.

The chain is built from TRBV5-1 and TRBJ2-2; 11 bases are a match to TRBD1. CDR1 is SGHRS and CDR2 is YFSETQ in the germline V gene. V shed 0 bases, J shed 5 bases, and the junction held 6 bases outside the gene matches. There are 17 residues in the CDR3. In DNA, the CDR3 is TGCGCCAGCAGCTTGGACCCCGGGACAGGGGGAACCGGGGAGCTGTTTTTT. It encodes CASSLDPGTGGTGELFF.

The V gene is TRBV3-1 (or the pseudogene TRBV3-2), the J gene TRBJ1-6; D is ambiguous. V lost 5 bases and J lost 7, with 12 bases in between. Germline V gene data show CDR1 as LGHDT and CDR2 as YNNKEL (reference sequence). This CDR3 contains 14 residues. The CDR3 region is CASSYREANSPLHF. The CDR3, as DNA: TGTGCCAGCAGCTACCGGGAAGCCAATTCACCCCTCCACTTT.

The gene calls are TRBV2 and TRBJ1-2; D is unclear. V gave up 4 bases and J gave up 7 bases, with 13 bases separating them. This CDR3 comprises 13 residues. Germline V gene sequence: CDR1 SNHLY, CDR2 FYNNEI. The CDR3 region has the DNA TGTGCCAGCAGTGTTCAGTACCGGGGTGGCTACACCTTC. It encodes CASSVQYRGGYTF.

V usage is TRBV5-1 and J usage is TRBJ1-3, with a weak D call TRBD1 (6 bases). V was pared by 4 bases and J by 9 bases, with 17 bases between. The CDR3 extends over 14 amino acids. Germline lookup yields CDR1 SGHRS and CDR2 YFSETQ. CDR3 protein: CASSPDRSLGTIYF. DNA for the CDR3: TGCGCCAGCAGCCCTGACAGGTCCTTAGGCACCATATATTTT.

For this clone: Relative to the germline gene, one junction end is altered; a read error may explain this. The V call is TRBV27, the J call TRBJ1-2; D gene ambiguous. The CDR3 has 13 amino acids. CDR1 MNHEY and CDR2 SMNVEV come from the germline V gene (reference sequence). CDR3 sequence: CASSLSRSGGYTF. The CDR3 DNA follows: TGTGCCAGCAGTCTATCGAGGTCGGGGGGCTACACCTTC.

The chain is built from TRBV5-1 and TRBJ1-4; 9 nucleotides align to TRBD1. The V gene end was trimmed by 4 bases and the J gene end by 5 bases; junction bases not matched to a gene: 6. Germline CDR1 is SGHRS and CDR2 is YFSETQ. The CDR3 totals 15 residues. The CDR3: CASSVIGQGNEKLFF. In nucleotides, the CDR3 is TGCGCCAGCAGCGTCATAGGACAGGGGAATGAAAAACTGTTTTTT. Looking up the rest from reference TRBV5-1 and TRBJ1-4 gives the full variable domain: KAGVTQTPRYLIKTRGQQVTLSCSPISGHRSVSWYQQTPGQGLQFLFEYFSETQRNKGNFPGRFSGRQFSNSRSEMNVSTLELGDSALYLCASSVIGQGNEKLFFGSGTQLSVL.

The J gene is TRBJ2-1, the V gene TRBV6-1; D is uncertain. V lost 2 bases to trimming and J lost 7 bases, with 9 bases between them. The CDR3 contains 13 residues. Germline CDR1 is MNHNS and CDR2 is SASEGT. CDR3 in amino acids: CASSEQRLNEQFF. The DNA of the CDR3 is TGTGCCAGCAGTGAACAGAGGCTGAATGAGCAGTTCTTC.

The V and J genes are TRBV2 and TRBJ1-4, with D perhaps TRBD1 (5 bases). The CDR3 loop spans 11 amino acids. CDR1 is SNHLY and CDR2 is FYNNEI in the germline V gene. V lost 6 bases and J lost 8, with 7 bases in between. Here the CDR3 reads CASSGGEKLFF. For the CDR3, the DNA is TGTGCCAGCAGCGGGGGGGAAAAACTGTTTTTT.

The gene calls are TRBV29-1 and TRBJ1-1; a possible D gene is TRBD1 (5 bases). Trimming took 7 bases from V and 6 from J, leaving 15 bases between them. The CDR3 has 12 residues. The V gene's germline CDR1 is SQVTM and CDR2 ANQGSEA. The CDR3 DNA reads TGCAGCGGCCGGCAGGGCCGGGCTGAAGCTTTCTTT. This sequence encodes CSGRQGRAEAFF.

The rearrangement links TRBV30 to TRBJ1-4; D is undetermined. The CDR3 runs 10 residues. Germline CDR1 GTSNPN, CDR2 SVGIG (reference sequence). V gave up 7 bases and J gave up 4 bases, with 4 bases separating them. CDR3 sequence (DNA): TGTGCCTTCCATAATGAAAAACTGTTTTTT. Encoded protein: CAFHNEKLFF. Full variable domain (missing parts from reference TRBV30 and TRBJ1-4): SQTIHQWPATLVQPVGSPLSLECTVEGTSNPNLYWYRQAAGRGLQLLFYSVGIGQISSEVPQNLSASRPQDRQFILSSKKLLLSDSGFYLCAFHNEKLFFGSGTQLSVL.

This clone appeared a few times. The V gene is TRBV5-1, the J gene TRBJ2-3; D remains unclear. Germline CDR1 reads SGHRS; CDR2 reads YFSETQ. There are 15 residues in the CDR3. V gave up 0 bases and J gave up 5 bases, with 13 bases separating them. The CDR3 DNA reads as TGCGCCAGCAGCTTGGAGGTGGGCTTCCAAGATACGCAGTATTTT. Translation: CASSLEVGFQDTQYF.

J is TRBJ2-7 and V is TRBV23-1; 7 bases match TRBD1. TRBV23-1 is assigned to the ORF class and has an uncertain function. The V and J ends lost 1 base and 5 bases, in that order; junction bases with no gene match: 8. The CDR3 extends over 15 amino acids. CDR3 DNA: TGCGCCAGCAGTCAATTTGAGACAGGGAGACACGAGCAGTACTTC. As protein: CASSQFETGRHEQYF.

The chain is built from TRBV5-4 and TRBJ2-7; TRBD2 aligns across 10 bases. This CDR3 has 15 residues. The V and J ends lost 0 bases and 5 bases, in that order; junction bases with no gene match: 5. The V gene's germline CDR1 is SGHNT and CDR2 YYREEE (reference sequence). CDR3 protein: CASSLAGLAGDEQYF. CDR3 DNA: TGTGCCAGCAGCTTGGCCGGGCTAGCGGGAGACGAGCAGTACTTC.

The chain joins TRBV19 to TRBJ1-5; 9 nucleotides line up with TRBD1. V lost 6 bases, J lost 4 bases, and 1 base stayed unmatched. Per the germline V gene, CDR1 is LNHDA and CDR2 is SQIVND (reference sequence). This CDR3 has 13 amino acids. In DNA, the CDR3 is TGTGCCAGTAGGGACAGGGGTAATCAGCCCCAGCATTTT. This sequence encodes CASRDRGNQPQHF.

This chain's CDR3 is CASSLVGGLGFQWPQHF. In DNA, the CDR3 is TGTGCCAGCAGTTTGGTCGGAGGGCTTGGTTTTCAGTGGCCCCAGCATTTT. The J gene is TRBJ1-5, the V gene TRBV28, with D uncertain. Germline lookup yields CDR1 MDHEN and CDR2 SYDVKM. The CDR3 runs 17 residues. V was trimmed by 3 bases and J by 9 bases, leaving 24 bases between them.

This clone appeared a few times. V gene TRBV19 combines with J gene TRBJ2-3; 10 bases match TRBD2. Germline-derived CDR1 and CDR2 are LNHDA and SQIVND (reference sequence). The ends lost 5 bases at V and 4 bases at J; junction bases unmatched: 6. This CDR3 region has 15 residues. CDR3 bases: TGTGCCAGTAGTGGTAGCGGGGGGCTGGCAGATACGCAGTATTTT. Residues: CASSGSGGLADTQYF.